The 12 T cell receptor beta chains below all came from one sample that was sequenced in a study of T cell responses to AZD1222 COVID-19 vaccine. Sequencing used immunoSEQ multiplex PCR; TCRdb keeps in-frame clones, though not all of them. The sample holds about 100,000 clones, around nine tenths seen once. This specimen consisted of peripheral blood, obtained on day 0 of AZD1222 vaccination. These TCRs come from an adult in good health.

The CDR3: CASRTGTEETQYF. The CDR3 DNA reads TGTGCCAGCAGGACCGGGACAGAAGAGACCCAGTACTTC. The chain uses TRBV5-4 and TRBJ2-5; 7 nucleotides align to TRBD1. Germline loops: CDR1 SGHNT, CDR2 YYREEE (reference sequence). J was trimmed by 3 bases and V by 5 bases; bases with no gene match: 4. The CDR3 runs 13 residues.

The J gene is TRBJ1-4, the V gene TRBV6-4; no clear D gene. This CDR3 is built from 15 residues. Germline V gene sequence: CDR1 MRHNA, CDR2 SNTAGT. V was clipped by 0 bases and J by 5 bases, with 10 bases between them. The CDR3 DNA reads TGTGCCAGCAGTGACTCGGCCGGCCCCAATGAAAAACTGTTTTTT. This codes for CASSDSAGPNEKLFF.

This sequence joins TRBV5-1 and TRBJ1-4, with D unclear. This CDR3 spans 17 amino acids. The germline V gene encodes CDR1 SGHRS and CDR2 YFSETQ. V gave up 4 bases and J gave up 0 bases, with 16 bases separating them. The CDR3 sequence is CASSTGRSLATNEKLFF. Here the CDR3 DNA reads TGCGCCAGCAGCACGGGCCGTTCCCTTGCAACTAATGAAAAACTGTTTTTT.

The chain combines TRBV25-1 with TRBJ1-1; D gene unclear. CDR3 length: 14 amino acids. Trimming removed 9 bases from V and 1 base from J, with 15 bases in between. Germline loops: CDR1 MGHDK, CDR2 SYGVNS. CDR3 amino acids: CASGDGGRNTEAFF. The CDR3 DNA reads TGTGCCAGTGGGGATGGAGGGAGGAACACTGAAGCTTTCTTT.

This clone is a singleton in its sample. This CDR3 is missing its conserved last phenylalanine or tryptophan, likely due to a read error. This sequence joins TRBV18 and TRBJ1-6; 7 bases agree with TRBD1. The CDR3 totals 14 residues. V trimming: 2 bases; J trimming: 13 bases; junction bases outside the gene matches: 8. CDR1 is KGHSH and CDR2 is LQKENI in the germline V gene. CDR3 loop: CASSPGQVTAPLHL. The CDR3 DNA reads TGTGCCAGCTCACCAGGACAGGTGACGGCTCCCCTCCACCTT.

In this sample, this clone turned up once. The DNA for the CDR3 is TGTGCCAGCAGCTCCAGGGACAGGGAAAAAGGCTACACCTTC. Amino acid sequence: CASSSRDREKGYTF. The chain recombines TRBV6-5 with TRBJ1-2, with 9 bases matching TRBD1. The length of the CDR3 is 14 residues. The germline V gene encodes CDR1 MNHEY and CDR2 SVGAGI. V lost 6 bases, J lost 8 bases, and 10 bases stayed unmatched.

This clone appeared a few times. The V gene is TRBV18, the J gene TRBJ2-3; 8 bases agree with TRBD1. CDR3 length equals 17 residues. V lost 2 bases and J lost 4; bases outside the gene matches: 11. Germline assignment: CDR1 KGHSH and CDR2 LQKENI. CDR3 DNA: TGTGCCAGCTCACCAAGGACAGGGACAGAAGCTGCAGATACGCAGTATTTT. Residues: CASSPRTGTEAADTQYF. Full variable domain (missing parts from reference TRBV18 and TRBJ2-3): NAGVMQNPRHLVRRRGQEARLRCSPMKGHSHVYWYRQLPEEGLKFMVYLQKENIIDESGMPKERFSAEFPKEGPSILRIQQVVRGDSAAYFCASSPRTGTEAADTQYFGPGTRLTVL.

The chain is built from TRBV30 and TRBJ1-1, with TRBD1 matching over 10 bases. The length of the CDR3 is 14 residues. Trimming at V came to 4 bases and at J to 3 bases, leaving 5 bases not matched to a gene. CDR1 and CDR2 from the germline V gene are GTSNPN and SVGIG (reference sequence). This chain's CDR3 is CAWTQGQGYTEAFF. CDR3 bases: TGTGCCTGGACGCAGGGACAGGGGTACACTGAAGCTTTCTTT.

The V and J genes are TRBV2 and TRBJ1-1; possible D gene TRBD1, 5 bases. Trimming pared 7 bases from V and 0 bases from J, leaving 9 bases between. In germline, CDR1 is SNHLY, CDR2 FYNNEI. The CDR3 has 13 residues. The CDR3 protein is CASKQDLNTEAFF. The CDR3, as DNA: TGTGCCAGCAAACAGGATTTGAACACTGAAGCTTTCTTT.

The chain combines TRBV18 with TRBJ1-2; 8 bases line up with TRBD1. Looked up from germline, CDR1 is KGHSH and CDR2 is LQKENI. V lost 2 bases and J lost 0; bases outside the gene matches: 20. The CDR3 sequence is 21 residues long. Here the CDR3 DNA reads TGTGCCAGCTCACCATACCTTCCCGGGACAGGCTCCCCTCTAACTAACTATGGCTACACCTTC. This codes for CASSPYLPGTGSPLTNYGYTF.

The chain is built from TRBV5-4 and TRBJ1-4; 10 nucleotides agree with TRBD1. V was pared by 4 bases and J by 7 bases, with 7 bases of the junction left unmatched. The germline V gene encodes CDR1 SGHNT and CDR2 YYREEE (reference sequence). This CDR3 spans 15 amino acids. The CDR3 sequence is CASSAGGQGSEKLFF. CDR3 DNA: TGTGCCAGCAGCGCAGGGGGACAGGGGAGTGAAAAACTGTTTTTT.

The rearrangement joins TRBV4-1 to TRBJ2-1; TRBD2 matches at 12 bases. The germline V gene has CDR1 MGHRA and CDR2 YSYEKL. CDR3 length: 16 residues. The trim removed 4 bases at V and 8 bases at J, leaving 9 bases unmatched. The CDR3 reads CASSLTGTSGPDEQFF. The CDR3 DNA reads TGCGCCAGCAGCCTCACCGGGACTAGCGGGCCGGATGAGCAGTTCTTC.